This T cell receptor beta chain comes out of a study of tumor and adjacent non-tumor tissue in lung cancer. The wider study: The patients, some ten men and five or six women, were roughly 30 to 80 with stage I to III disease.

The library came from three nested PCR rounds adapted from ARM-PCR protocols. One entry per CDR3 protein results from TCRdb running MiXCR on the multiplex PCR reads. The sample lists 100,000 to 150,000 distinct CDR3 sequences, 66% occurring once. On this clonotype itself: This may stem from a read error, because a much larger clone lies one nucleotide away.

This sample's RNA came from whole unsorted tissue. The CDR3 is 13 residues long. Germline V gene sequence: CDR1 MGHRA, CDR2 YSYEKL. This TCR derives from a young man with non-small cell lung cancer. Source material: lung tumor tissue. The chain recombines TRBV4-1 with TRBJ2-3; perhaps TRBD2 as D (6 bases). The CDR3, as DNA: TGCGCCATCAGCCCGAGGGAGGCAGATACGCAGTATTTT. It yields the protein CAISPREADTQYF.